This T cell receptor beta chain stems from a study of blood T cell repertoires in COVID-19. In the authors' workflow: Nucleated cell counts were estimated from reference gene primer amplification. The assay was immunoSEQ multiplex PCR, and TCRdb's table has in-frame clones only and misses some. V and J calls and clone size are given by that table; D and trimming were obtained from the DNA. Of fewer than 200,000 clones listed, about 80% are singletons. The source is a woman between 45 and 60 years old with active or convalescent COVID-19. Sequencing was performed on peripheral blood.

The CDR3: CASSTGQINQPQHF. Here the CDR3 DNA reads TGTGCCAGTAGTACGGGACAAATCAATCAGCCCCAGCATTTT. The V and J genes are TRBV19 and TRBJ1-5, with D possibly matching TRBD1 (6 bases). Germline-derived CDR1 and CDR2 are LNHDA and SQIVND (reference sequence). This CDR3 region has 14 residues. V lost 4 bases and J 3 bases, leaving 10 bases between the germline ends.